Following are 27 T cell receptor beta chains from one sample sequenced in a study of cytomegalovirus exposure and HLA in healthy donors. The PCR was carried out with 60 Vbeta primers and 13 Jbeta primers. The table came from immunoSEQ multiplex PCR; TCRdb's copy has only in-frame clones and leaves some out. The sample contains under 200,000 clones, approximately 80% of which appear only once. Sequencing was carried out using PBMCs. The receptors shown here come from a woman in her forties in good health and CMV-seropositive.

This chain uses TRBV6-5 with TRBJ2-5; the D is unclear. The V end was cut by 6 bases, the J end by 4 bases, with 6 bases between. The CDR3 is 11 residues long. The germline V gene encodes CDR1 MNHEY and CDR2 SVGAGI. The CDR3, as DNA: TGTGCCAGCAGGGAGTTAGAGACCCAGTACTTC. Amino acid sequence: CASRELETQYF.

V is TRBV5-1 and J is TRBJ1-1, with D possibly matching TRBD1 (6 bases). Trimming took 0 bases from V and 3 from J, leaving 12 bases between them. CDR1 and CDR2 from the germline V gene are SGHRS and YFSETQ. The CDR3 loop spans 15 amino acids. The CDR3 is CASSLGTGWDTEAFF. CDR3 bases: TGCGCCAGCAGCTTGGGTACAGGGTGGGACACTGAAGCTTTCTTT.

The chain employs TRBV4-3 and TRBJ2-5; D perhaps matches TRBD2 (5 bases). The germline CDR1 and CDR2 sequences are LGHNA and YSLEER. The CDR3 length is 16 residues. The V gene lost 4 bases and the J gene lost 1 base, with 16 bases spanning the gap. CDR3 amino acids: CASSRPRLGLQETQYF. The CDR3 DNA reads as TGCGCCAGCAGCCGCCCTCGCCTTGGACTCCAAGAGACCCAGTACTTC.

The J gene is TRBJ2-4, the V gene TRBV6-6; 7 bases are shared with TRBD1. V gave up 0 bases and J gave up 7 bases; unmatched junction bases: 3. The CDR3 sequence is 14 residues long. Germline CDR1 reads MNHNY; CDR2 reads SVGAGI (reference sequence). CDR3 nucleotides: TGTGCCAGCAGTTACTCGATGGGACAGAACATTCAGTACTTC. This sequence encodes CASSYSMGQNIQYF.

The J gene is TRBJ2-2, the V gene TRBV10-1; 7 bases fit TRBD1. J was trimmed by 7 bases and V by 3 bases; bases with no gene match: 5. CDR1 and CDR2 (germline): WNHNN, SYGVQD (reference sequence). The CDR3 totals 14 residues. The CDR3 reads CASSETGAGGELFF. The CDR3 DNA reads TGCGCCAGCAGTGAAACAGGGGCAGGCGGGGAGCTGTTTTTT.

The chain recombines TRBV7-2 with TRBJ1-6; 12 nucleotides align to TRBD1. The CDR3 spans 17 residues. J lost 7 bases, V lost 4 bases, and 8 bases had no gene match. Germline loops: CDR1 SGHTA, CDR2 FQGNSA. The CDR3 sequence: CASSSGTGGTRNSPLHF. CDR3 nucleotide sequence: TGTGCCAGCAGCTCCGGGACAGGGGGCACTAGAAATTCACCCCTCCACTTT.

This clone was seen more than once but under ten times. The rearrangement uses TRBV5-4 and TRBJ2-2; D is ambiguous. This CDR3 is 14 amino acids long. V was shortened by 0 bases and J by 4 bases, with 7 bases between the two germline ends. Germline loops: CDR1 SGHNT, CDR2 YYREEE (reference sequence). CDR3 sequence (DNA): TGTGCCAGCAGCTTGGATACTACCACCGGGGAGCTGTTTTTT. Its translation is CASSLDTTTGELFF.

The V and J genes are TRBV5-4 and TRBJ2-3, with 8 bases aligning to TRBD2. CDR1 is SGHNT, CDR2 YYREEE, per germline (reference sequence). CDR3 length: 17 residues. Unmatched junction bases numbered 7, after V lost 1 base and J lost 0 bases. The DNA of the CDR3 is TGTGCCAGCAGCTTGTACCTAGCGGGTACTAGCACAGATACGCAGTATTTT. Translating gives CASSLYLAGTSTDTQYF.

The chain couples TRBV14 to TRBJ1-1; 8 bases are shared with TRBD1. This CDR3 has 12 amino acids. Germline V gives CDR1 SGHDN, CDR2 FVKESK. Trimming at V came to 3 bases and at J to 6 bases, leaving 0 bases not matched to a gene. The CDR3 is CASSQDRAEAFF. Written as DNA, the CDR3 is TGTGCCAGCAGCCAGGACAGGGCTGAAGCTTTCTTT.

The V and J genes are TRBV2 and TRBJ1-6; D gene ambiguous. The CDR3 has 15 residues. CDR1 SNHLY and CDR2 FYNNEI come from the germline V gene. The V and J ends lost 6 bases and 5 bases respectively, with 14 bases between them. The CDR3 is CASRRENGDNSPLHF. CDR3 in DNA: TGTGCCAGCAGGCGGGAGAACGGAGATAATTCACCCCTCCACTTT.

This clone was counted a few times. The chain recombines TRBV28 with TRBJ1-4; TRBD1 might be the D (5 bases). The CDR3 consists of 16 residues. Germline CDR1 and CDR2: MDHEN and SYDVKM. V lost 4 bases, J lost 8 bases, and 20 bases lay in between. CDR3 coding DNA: TGTGCCAGCAGTTCCCCCAGGGCAGGGATGGGGGAAAAACTGTTTTTT. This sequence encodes CASSSPRAGMGEKLFF.

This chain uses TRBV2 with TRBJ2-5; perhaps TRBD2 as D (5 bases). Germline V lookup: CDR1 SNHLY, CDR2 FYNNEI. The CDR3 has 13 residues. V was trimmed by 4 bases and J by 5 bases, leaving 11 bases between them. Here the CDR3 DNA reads TGTGCCAGCAGTGGAGGGCTCCGGGAGACCCAGTACTTC. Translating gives CASSGGLRETQYF.

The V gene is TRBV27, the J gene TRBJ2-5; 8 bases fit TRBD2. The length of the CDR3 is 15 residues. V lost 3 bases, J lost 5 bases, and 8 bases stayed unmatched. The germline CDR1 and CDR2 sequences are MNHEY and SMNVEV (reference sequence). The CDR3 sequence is CASSLYSGGRETQYF. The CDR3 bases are TGTGCCAGCAGTTTGTATTCGGGGGGGCGGGAGACCCAGTACTTC.

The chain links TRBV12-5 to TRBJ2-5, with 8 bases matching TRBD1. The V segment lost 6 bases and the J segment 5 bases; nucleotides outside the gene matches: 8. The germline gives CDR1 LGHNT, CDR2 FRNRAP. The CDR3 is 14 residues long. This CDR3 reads CASGGTGGYETQYF. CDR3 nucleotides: TGTGCTAGTGGGGGTACAGGGGGTTATGAGACCCAGTACTTC.

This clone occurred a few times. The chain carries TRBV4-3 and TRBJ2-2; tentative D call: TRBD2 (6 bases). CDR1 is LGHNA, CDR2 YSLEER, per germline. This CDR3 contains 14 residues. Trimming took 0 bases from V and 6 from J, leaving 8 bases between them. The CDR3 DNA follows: TGCGCCAGCAGCCAAGACACGGGGGCCGGGGAGCTGTTTTTT. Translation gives CASSQDTGAGELFF.

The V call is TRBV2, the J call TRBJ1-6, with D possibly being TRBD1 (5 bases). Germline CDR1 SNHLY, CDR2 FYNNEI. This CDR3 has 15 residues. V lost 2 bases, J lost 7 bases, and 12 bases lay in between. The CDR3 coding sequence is TGTGCCAGCAGTGAAAAAGGGGCTACCAATTCACCCCTCCACTTT. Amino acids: CASSEKGATNSPLHF.

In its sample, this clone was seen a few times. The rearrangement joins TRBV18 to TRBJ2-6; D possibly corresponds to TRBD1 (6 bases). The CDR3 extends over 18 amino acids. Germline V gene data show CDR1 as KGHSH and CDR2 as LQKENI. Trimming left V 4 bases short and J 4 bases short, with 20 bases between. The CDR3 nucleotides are TGTGCCAGCTCACGCGATCCGGGACACGGGGCGGGGGCCAACGTCCTGACTTTC. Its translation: CASSRDPGHGAGANVLTF.

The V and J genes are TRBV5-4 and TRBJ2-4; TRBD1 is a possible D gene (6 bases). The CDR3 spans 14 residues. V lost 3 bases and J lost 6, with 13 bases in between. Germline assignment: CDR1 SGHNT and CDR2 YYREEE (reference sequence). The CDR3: CASSSTWGPNIQYF. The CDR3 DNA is TGTGCCAGCAGCTCCACTTGGGGGCCAAACATTCAGTACTTC.

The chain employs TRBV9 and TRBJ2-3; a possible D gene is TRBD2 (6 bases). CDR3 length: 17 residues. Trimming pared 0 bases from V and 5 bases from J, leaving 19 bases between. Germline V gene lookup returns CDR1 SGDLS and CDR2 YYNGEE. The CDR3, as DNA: TGTGCCAGCAGCGTAGTTGAGGGTAGCGGCCCTGGAGATACGCAGTATTTT. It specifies CASSVVEGSGPGDTQYF.

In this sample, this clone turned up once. CDR3 sequence (DNA): TGTGCCAGCAGCAAGGGACAGGGCATCAACACCATATATTTT. Its translation is CASSKGQGINTIYF. This chain connects TRBV6-6 to TRBJ1-3, with TRBD1 matching over 9 bases. CDR1 MNHNY and CDR2 SVGAGI come from the germline V gene (reference sequence). Unmatched junction bases numbered 7, after V lost 6 bases and J lost 7 bases. The CDR3 covers 14 residues.

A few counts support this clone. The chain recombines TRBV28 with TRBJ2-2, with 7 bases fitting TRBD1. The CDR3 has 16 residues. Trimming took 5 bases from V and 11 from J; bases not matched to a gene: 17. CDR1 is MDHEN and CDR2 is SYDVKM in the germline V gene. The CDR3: CASSPLTQGPRVELFF. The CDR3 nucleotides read TGTGCCAGCAGTCCACTGACACAGGGGCCTCGGGTTGAGCTGTTTTTT.

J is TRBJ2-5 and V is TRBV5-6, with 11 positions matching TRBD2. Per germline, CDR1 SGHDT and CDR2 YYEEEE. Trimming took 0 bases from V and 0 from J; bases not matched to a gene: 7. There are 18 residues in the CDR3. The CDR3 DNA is TGTGCCAGCAGCTTGGAAGCTAGCGGGGGGCGGTACCAAGAGACCCAGTACTTC. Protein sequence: CASSLEASGGRYQETQYF.

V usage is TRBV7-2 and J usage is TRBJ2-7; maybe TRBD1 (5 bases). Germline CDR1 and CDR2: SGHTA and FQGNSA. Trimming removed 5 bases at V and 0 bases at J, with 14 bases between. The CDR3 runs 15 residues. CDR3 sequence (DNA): TGTGCCAGCAGCGCGACAGTGCTGAGCTCCTACGAGCAGTACTTC. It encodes CASSATVLSSYEQYF.

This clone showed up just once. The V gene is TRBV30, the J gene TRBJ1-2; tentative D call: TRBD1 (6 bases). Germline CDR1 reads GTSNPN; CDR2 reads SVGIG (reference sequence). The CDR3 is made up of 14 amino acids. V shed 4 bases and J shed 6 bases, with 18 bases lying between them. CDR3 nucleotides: TGTGCCTGGACCTTCACGGGGCAGGGGAATGGCTACACCTTC. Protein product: CAWTFTGQGNGYTF.

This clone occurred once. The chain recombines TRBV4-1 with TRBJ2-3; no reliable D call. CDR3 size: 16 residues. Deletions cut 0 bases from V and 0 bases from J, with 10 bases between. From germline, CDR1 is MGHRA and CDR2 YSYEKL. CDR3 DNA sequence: TGCGCCAGCAGCCAAGACCCTATAACTAGCACAGATACGCAGTATTTT. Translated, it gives CASSQDPITSTDTQYF.

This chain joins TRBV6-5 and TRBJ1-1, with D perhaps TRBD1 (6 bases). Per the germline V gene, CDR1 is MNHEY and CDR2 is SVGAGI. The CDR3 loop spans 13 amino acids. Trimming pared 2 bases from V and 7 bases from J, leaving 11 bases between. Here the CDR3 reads CASSYPTGVEAFF. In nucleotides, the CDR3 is TGTGCCAGCAGTTACCCGACAGGCGTTGAAGCTTTCTTT.

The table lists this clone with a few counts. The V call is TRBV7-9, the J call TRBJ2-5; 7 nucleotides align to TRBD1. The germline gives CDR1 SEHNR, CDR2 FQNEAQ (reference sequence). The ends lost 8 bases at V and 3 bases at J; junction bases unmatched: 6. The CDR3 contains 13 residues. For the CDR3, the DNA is TGTGCCAGCGGTACGACAGGGAAAGAGACCCAGTACTTC. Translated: CASGTTGKETQYF.